This T cell receptor (beta chain) originates from a study of CD8+CD57+ T cells in acquired aplastic anemia. Germline CDR1 reads DFQATT; CDR2 reads SNEGSKA (reference sequence). Trimming shortened V by 5 bases and J by 1 base, and 13 bases separated the two germline ends. The CDR3 sequence is 14 residues long. Genomic DNA acted as the template from which TCR beta VDJ combination and CDR3 sequence profiling were carried out. TCRdb processed the reads anew with MiXCR; each CDR3 protein has one entry. The sample has 100,000 to 150,000 distinct CDR3 sequences; 48% are singletons. Sequencing input: sorted CD4+, CD8+, or CD8+CD57+ T cells (not recorded which) from PBMCs. The V call is TRBV20-1, the J call TRBJ2-3; TRBD2 is a possible D gene (7 bases). The receptor was derived from a human donor in good health, serving as a control. For the CDR3, the DNA is TGCAGTGCTCTGGCGGGGGCTGGCACAGATACGCAGTATTTT. Amino acids: CSALAGAGTDTQYF.